Given below is one TCR beta chain in context. The CDR3 has 16 residues. The germline CDR1 and CDR2 sequences are SGHNT and YENEEA. V gave up 5 bases and J gave up 9 bases; unmatched junction bases: 15. The repertoire was sequenced with immunoSEQ multiplex PCR; TCRdb's copy has only in-frame clones and lacks some. Found here are about 150,000 clones, around 79% of them singletons; the top ten hold under 20%. The sample is drawn from a study of blood T cell repertoires in COVID-19. Overall study: From T cells, B-cell-depleted T cells, or PBMCs came the material, which was cDNA or gDNA.

The clonotype comes from a woman in her seventies in a cohort exposed to, infected with or recovered from COVID-19 (not recorded which). The chain uses TRBV11-3 and TRBJ2-4; TRBD2 matches 8 bases. Sequencing input: PBMCs or T cells enriched from blood (not recorded which). CDR3 residues: CASSRIGQAGDVIQYF. DNA for the CDR3: TGTGCCAGCAGCCGCATAGGGCAAGCGGGAGATGTCATTCAGTACTTC.